Listed below are T cell receptor beta chains from one sample, sequenced in a study of regulatory T cells in long-lasting Graves disease. TCRdb analysed the multiplex PCR reads with MiXCR anew, one entry per CDR3 protein. Among some 460,000 distinct CDR3 sequences, 15% to 20% were seen once, and the ten largest hold less than 15%. In addition, the sample was reused for a study of T cells in Graves' hyperthyroidism and ophthalmopathy.

Sequencing was performed on peripheral blood mononuclear cells (PBMCs), taken at new diagnosis, from a patient treated with antithyroid drugs. All receptors derive from a man aged 40-50 years with Graves disease. Each CDR3 is given with its conserved first and last residue. The D gene is left open where the match is weak. Clone size appears in some rows only: once, few, many, or a class for an expanded clone.

many	TRBV28	TRBJ1-1	-	TGTGCCAGCAGAGAACAGGGTTGGACCACTGAAGCTTTCTTT	CASREQGWTTEAFF
many	TRBV12-3/TRBV12-4	TRBJ2-5	-	TGTGCCTCGACCCGGGCCAGAGAGTACCAAGAGACCCAGTACTTC	CASTRAREYQETQYF
many	TRBV3-1	TRBJ2-7	-	TGTGCCAGCAGCCCCTCCCGGCAGTCCTACGAGCAGTACTTC	CASSPSRQSYEQYF
few	TRBV3-1	TRBJ1-3	TRBD1	TGTGCCAGCAGCCAAGATCCCCAGGGGGCCTCTGGAAACACCATATATTTT	CASSQDPQGASGNTIYF
many	TRBV18	TRBJ2-1	-	TGTGCCAGCTCACCTGGGTACGATCTAGGTCTCAATGAGCAGTTCTTC	CASSPGYDLGLNEQFF
few	TRBV10-1	TRBJ2-2	-	TGCGCCAGCAGTGACTGGAGGGCCACCGGGGAGCTGTTTTTT	CASSDWRATGELFF
many	TRBV28	TRBJ1-1	-	TGTGCCAGCAGTCCATCCTTGGGGTCGGCTTTCTTT	CASSPSLGSAFF
few	TRBV5-1	TRBJ2-7	-	TGTGCCAGCAGCCCCCTCCCCGGGACCGATTACTACGAGCAGTACTTC	CASSPLPGTDYYEQYF
many	TRBV15	TRBJ2-5	TRBD1	TGTGCCACCAGCAGCGCAACAGGGGTTGAGACCCAGTACTTC	CATSSATGVETQYF
many	TRBV24-1	TRBJ2-7	-	TGTGCCACCAGTGGTCGCCCGGGGCAGGGGAACTACGAGCAGTACTTC	CATSGRPGQGNYEQYF
many	TRBV28	TRBJ1-2	TRBD1	TGTGCCAGCAGTACCGGGACAGGATATGGCTACACCTTC	CASSTGTGYGYTF
-	TRBV6-1	TRBJ2-1	TRBD1	TGTGCCAGCAGCCAAGGGACAGCATATGAGCAGTTCTTC	CASSQGTAYEQFF
many	TRBV12-3/TRBV12-4	TRBJ2-3	TRBD1	TGTGCCAGCAGTTACAGGGGGCGCAGCACAGATACGCAGTATTTT	CASSYRGRSTDTQYF
many	TRBV11-2	TRBJ2-3	-	TGTGCCAGCAGCTTACCGACTAGGCGGACGCAGTATTTT	CASSLPTRRTQYF
many	TRBV5-1	TRBJ2-7	TRBD1	TGCGCCAGCAGCGCCCGACAGGGGGCGGGGTACGAGCAGTACTTC	CASSARQGAGYEQYF
few	TRBV6-4	TRBJ2-3	-	TGTGCCAGCAGTGACTCGAACGGGGCCACAGATACGCAGTATTTT	CASSDSNGATDTQYF
many	TRBV2	TRBJ2-7	-	TGTGCCAGCCAACAGGATAGGGGCGAGCAGTACTTC	CASQQDRGEQYF
many	TRBV28	TRBJ1-2	-	TGTGCCAGCGCCCGCGGGGACTATGGCTACACCTTC	CASARGDYGYTF
many	TRBV2	TRBJ2-1	TRBD2	TGTGCCAGCAGATCGGGACTAGCGGGTTACAATGAGCAGTTCTTC	CASRSGLAGYNEQFF
few	TRBV28	TRBJ2-7	-	TGTGCCAGCTCCTGGACTCCCGACACCTACGAGCAGTACTTC	CASSWTPDTYEQYF
few	TRBV2	TRBJ2-1	-	TGTGCCAGCAGCCCCTTTACGACCGAATACAATGAGCAGTTCTTC	CASSPFTTEYNEQFF
many	TRBV12-5	TRBJ2-7	TRBD2	TGTGCTAGTGGTTTGGTACTATCGCGGGAGGGCCCGGGAGAGCAGTACTTC	CASGLVLSREGPGEQYF
many	TRBV7-9	TRBJ2-7	TRBD1	TGTGCCAGCAGCCCGGGACAGGGGTTCGCCTACGAGCAGTACTTC	CASSPGQGFAYEQYF
many	TRBV10-3	TRBJ2-3	-	TGTGCCATCAGTGCGGACACCGGGCGGGCAGATACGCAGTATTTT	CAISADTGRADTQYF
-	TRBV5-1	TRBJ2-2	-	TGCGCCAGCAGTCCTCCCTCCCGGTACACCGGGGAGCTGTTTTTT	CASSPPSRYTGELFF
-	TRBV3-1	TRBJ2-2	TRBD2	TGTGCCAGCAGTCCTCTGAGTAGCGGGAAAAACACCGGGGAGCTGTTTTTT	CASSPLSSGKNTGELFF
many	TRBV20-1	TRBJ2-3	-	TGCAGTGCTAGAGTCTTCGGCACAGATACGCAGTATTTT	CSARVFGTDTQYF
many	TRBV5-1	TRBJ2-1	-	TGCGCCAGCAGCTTGGGTATGTTATACAATGAGCAGTTCTTC	CASSLGMLYNEQFF
-	TRBV20-1	TRBJ2-1	-	TGCAGTGCGAGTCGGCAGGACTCCTACAATGAGCAGTTCTTC	CSASRQDSYNEQFF
few	TRBV6-1	TRBJ2-3	TRBD2	TGTGCCACCAGGACTAGCGAGCACACAGATACGCAGTATTTT	CATRTSEHTDTQYF
many	TRBV6-1	TRBJ2-1	TRBD2	TGTGCCAGCACCATGACTAGCGGGAGAGACAATGAGCAGTTCTTC	CASTMTSGRDNEQFF
many	TRBV7-3	TRBJ1-1	-	TGTGCCAGCAGCCCGCTAGGGGGTCCGAACACTGAAGCTTTCTTT	CASSPLGGPNTEAFF
many	TRBV28	TRBJ2-3	TRBD1	TGTGCCAGCAGTTCGGATTCCTGGACAGGGGTTTCCGATACGCAGTATTTT	CASSSDSWTGVSDTQYF
many	TRBV28	TRBJ2-3	-	TGTGCCAGCAGTTTTGAGGGACGGGGTTACACAGATACGCAGTATTTT	CASSFEGRGYTDTQYF
-	TRBV4-1	TRBJ1-6	-	TGCGCCAGCAGCCACGGGGGCTCAGGTTCACCCCTCCACTTT	CASSHGGSGSPLHF
many	TRBV6-2/TRBV6-3	TRBJ2-3	-	TGTGCCAGCAGTCCCCTTGGACCCCGCGGTACGCAGTATTTT	CASSPLGPRGTQYF
few	TRBV12-5	TRBJ2-1	-	TGTGCTAGTGGTGGAACCTACAATGAGCAGTTCTTC	CASGGTYNEQFF
-	TRBV7-9	TRBJ2-7	-	TGTGCCAGCAGCTCCTTGAGCTCCTACGAGCAGTACTTC	CASSSLSSYEQYF
-	TRBV27	TRBJ2-7	TRBD1	TGTGCCAGCAGTCATACCGGGACAGGCTGGGAGCAGTACTTC	CASSHTGTGWEQYF
many	TRBV18	TRBJ1-1	TRBD1	TGTGCCAGCAGCCCCCCGACAGGGGGTGGTACTGAAGCTTTCTTT	CASSPPTGGGTEAFF
-	TRBV20-1	TRBJ2-7	TRBD2	TGCAGTGCTGGCCCCCTAGCGGGAGGGGGCGAGCAGTACTTC	CSAGPLAGGGEQYF
many	TRBV13	TRBJ2-7	TRBD2	TGTGCCAGCAGCCTCCCCGGCGGGAGGGGGTCCTACGAGCAGTACTTC	CASSLPGGRGSYEQYF
many	TRBV28	TRBJ2-7	-	TGTGCCAGCAGTAAGTTGTACGAGCAGTACTTC	CASSKLYEQYF
many	TRBV14	TRBJ2-1	TRBD2	TGTGCCAGCAGCCTTGCTAGCGGGAGAAGCTACAATGAGCAGTTCTTC	CASSLASGRSYNEQFF
few	TRBV7-9	TRBJ2-1	TRBD1	TGTGCCAGCACCGGGACAGGGGGCCGAGAGCAGTTCTTC	CASTGTGGREQFF
-	TRBV29-1	TRBJ2-5	-	TGCAGCGTTGAATTTCAAGAGACCCAGTACTTC	CSVEFQETQYF
-	TRBV5-1	TRBJ2-7	TRBD2	TGCGCCAGCAGCTTGGATACGGGAGGATTCTACGAGCAGTACTTC	CASSLDTGGFYEQYF
many	TRBV12-3/TRBV12-4	TRBJ1-1	-	TGTGCCAGCAGTTTCGCGACGGCGAACACTGAAGCTTTCTTT	CASSFATANTEAFF
many	TRBV5-6	TRBJ2-7	TRBD1	TGTGCCAGCAGCGTCCAGGGGGTTTCCTACGAGCAGTACTTC	CASSVQGVSYEQYF
many	TRBV18	TRBJ2-7	TRBD1	TGCGCCAGCAGCCGGGACAGATCCTACGAGCAGTACTTC	CASSRDRSYEQYF
-	TRBV29-1	TRBJ1-4	-	TGCAGCGTGATGACAGGTGGGAGTGAAAAACTGTTTTTT	CSVMTGGSEKLFF
-	TRBV14	TRBJ1-1	-	TGTGCCAGCAGCCAAGAACGGACGGTGAACACTGAAGCTTTCTTT	CASSQERTVNTEAFF
many	TRBV7-9	TRBJ2-7	TRBD2	TGTGCCAGCAGCTCGTATCAGCGGGAGAAAAACGAGCAGTACTTC	CASSSYQREKNEQYF
many	TRBV3-1	TRBJ2-7	TRBD1	TGTGCCAGCAGCCACCTGGGCAGGGGGTACGAGCAGTACTTC	CASSHLGRGYEQYF
many	TRBV30	TRBJ1-3	TRBD1	TGTGCCTGGAGTGACAGGGGGCGAACTGGAGGAAACACCATATATTTT	CAWSDRGRTGGNTIYF
-	TRBV6-1	TRBJ2-1	TRBD2	TGTGCCAGCACTGGGGCGGGGGGGGTCAATGAGCAGTTCTTC	CASTGAGGVNEQFF
many	TRBV5-1	TRBJ2-1	TRBD1	TGCGCCAGCAGGGTCGTCAGGGGGCCATATGAGCAGTTCTTC	CASRVVRGPYEQFF